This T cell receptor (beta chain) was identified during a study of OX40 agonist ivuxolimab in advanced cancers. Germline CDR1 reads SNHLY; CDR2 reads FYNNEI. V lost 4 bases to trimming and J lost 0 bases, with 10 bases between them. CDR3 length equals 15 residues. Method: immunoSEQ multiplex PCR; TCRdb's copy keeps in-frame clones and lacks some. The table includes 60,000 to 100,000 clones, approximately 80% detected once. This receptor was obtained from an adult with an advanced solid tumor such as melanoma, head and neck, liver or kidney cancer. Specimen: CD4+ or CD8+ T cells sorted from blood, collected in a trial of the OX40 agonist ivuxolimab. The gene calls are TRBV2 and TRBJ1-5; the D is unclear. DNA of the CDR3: TGTGCCAGCAGTGTAGCGGCGTATAGCAATCAGCCCCAGCATTTT. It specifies CASSVAAYSNQPQHF. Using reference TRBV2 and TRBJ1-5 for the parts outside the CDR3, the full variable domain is EPEVTQTPSHQVTQMGQEVILRCVPISNHLYFYWYRQILGQKVEFLVSFYNNEISEKSEIFDDQFSVERPDGSNFTLKIRSTKLEDSAMYFCASSVAAYSNQPQHFGDGTRLSIL.